This TCR beta chain was identified in a study of cytomegalovirus exposure and HLA in healthy donors. Across the study: As an earlier analysis found, roughly 170 million T cells yielded 100 million to 130 million unique TCR beta sequences.

In regard to this clone: Its antigen remains unknown.

Whole-study results and caveats: Apparent HLA restriction characterized most CMV-associated TCR beta chains in a later analysis. A further, later analysis showed that HLA-associated TCR beta chains (compared with equally common others) were more clonally expanded.

CDR1 MDHEN and CDR2 SYDVKM come from the germline V gene. V shed 1 base and J 4 bases; nucleotides not matched to a gene: 3. CDR3 size: 14 residues. The PCR employed 60 Vbeta primers together with 13 Jbeta primers. Only in-frame clones appear in the TCRdb table, and some are missing; sequencing was by immunoSEQ multiplex PCR. The sample has some 150,000 clones, around 80% seen once. Sequenced input: PBMCs. The TCR sequence derives from a man younger than 35 in good health and CMV-seropositive. V and J are TRBV28 and TRBJ2-7, with 8 bases identical to TRBD1. The DNA of the CDR3 is TGTGCCAGCAGTTTATCGGGACAGGTATACGAGCAGTACTTC. It specifies CASSLSGQVYEQYF. The full variable domain, rest sourced from reference TRBV28 and TRBJ2-7, is DVKVTQSSRYLVKRTGEKVFLECVQDMDHENMFWYRQDPGLGLRLIYFSYDVKMKEKGDIPEGYSVSREKKERFSLILESASTNQTSMYLCASSLSGQVYEQYFGPGTRLTVT.